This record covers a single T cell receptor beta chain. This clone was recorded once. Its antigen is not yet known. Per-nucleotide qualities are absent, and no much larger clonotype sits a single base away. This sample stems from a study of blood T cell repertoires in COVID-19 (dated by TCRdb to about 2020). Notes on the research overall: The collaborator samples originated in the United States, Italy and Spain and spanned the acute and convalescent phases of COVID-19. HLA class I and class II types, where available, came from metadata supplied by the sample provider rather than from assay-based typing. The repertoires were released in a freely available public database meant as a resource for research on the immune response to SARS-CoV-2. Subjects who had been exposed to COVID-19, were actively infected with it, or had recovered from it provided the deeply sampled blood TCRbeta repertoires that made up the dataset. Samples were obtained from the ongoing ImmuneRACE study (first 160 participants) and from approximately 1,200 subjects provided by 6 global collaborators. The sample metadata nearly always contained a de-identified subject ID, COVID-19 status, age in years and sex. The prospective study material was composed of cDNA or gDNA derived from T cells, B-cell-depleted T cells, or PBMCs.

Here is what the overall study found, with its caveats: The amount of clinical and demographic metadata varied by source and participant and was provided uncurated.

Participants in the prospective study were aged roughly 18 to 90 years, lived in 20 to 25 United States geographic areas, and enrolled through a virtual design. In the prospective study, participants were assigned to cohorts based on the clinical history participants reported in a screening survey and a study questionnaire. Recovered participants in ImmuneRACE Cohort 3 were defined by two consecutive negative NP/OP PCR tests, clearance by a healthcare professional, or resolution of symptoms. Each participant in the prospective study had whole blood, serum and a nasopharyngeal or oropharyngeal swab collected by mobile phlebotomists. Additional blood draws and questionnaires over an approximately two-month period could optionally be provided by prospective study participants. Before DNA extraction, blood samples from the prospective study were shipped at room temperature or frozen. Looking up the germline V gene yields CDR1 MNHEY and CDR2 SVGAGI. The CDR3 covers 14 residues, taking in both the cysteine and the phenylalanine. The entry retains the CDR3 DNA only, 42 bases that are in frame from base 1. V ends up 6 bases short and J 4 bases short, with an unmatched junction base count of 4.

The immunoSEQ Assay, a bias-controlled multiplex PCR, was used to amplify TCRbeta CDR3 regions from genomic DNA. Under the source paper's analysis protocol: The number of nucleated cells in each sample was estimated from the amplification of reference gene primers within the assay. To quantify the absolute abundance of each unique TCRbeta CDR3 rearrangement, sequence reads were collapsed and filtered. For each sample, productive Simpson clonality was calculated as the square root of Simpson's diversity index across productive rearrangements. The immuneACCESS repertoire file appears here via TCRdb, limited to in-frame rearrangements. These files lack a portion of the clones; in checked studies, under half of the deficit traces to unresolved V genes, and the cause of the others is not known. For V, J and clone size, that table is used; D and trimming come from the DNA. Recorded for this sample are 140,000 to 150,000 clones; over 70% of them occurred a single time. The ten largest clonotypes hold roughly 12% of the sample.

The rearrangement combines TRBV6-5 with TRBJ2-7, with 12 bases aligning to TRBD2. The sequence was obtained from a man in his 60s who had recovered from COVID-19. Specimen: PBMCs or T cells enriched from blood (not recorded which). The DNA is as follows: TGTGCCAGCAGGACGACTAGCGGGAGTTACGAGCAGTACTTC. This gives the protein CASRTTSGSYEQYF.